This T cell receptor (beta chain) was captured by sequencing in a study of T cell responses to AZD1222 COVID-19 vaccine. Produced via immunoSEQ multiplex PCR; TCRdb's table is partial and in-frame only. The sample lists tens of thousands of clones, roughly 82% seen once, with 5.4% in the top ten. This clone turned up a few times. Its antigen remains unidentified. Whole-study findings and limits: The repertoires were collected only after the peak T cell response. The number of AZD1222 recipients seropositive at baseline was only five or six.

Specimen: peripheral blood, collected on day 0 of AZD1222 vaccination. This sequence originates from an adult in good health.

CDR3 residues: CASNFGYEKLFF. The CDR3 DNA follows: TGTGCCAGCAATTTCGGATATGAAAAACTGTTTTTT. The chain uses TRBV3-1 (or the pseudogene TRBV3-2) and TRBJ1-4; D gene ambiguous. The CDR3 is made up of 12 amino acids. Trimming pared 7 bases from V and 6 bases from J, leaving 9 bases between. Germline CDR1 reads LGHDT; CDR2 reads YNNKEL (reference sequence).